This is a list of T cell receptor beta chains from one sample in a study of cytomegalovirus exposure and HLA in healthy donors. Libraries were prepared by immunoSEQ multiplex PCR; TCRdb keeps only in-frame clonotypes and omits some of them. This repertoire includes about 190,000 clones. The sample was PBMCs. Receptor source: a woman in her 30s in good health and CMV-seropositive. Each CDR3 is given with its conserved first and last residue. The D gene is left open where the match is weak.

CDR3nt	CDR3aa	v_gene	j_gene	d_gene
TGTGCCAGCAGCTTTGGGACTAGCGGGTACAATGAGCAGTTCTTC	CASSFGTSGYNEQFF	TRBV7-9	TRBJ2-1	TRBD2
TGTGCCAGCAGCTTTACAGGCAGGGAGGAATTAGCTTTCTTT	CASSFTGREELAFF	TRBV7-9	TRBJ1-1	-
TGTGCCGCGGACAGCTCTATGAACACTGAAGCTTTCTTT	CAADSSMNTEAFF	TRBV6-1	TRBJ1-1	-
TGTGCCAGCAGTTTTGGCGTAGGGACTAGGGGCCAGAAGACCCAGTACTTC	CASSFGVGTRGQKTQYF	TRBV28	TRBJ2-5	TRBD2
TGCAGCGTCACCTCTGGACTAGCTGGACACAATGAGCAGTTCTTC	CSVTSGLAGHNEQFF	TRBV29-1	TRBJ2-1	TRBD2
TGTGCCAGCTCGCAGACAGGGAACACTGAAGCTTTCTTT	CASSQTGNTEAFF	TRBV18	TRBJ1-1	-
TGTGCCAGCAGCCCATTAGAAGGAGGATATGGCTACACCTTC	CASSPLEGGYGYTF	TRBV9	TRBJ1-2	-
TGCGCCAGCAGCTTCAGTCCAGGTTACAATGAGCAGTTCTTC	CASSFSPGYNEQFF	TRBV5-1	TRBJ2-1	-
TGTGCCATCAGGACACTAGCGGGAGTGGGCAATGAGCAGTTCTTC	CAIRTLAGVGNEQFF	TRBV10-3	TRBJ2-1	TRBD2
TGTGCCAGCACCCAGGGAACTAGCAATCAGCCCCAGCATTTT	CASTQGTSNQPQHF	TRBV7-9	TRBJ1-5	-
TGCGCCAGCAGCGTGGACGGCACGGGGGGGGCCAACGTCCTGACTTTC	CASSVDGTGGANVLTF	TRBV5-1	TRBJ2-6	-
TGTGCCAGCTCCCCGGGACAGGGGGTTGACGAGCAGTACTTC	CASSPGQGVDEQYF	TRBV18	TRBJ2-7	TRBD1
TGTGCCAGCAGCTTAGACAACTACAATGAGCAGTTCTTC	CASSLDNYNEQFF	TRBV7-7	TRBJ2-1	-
TGCGCCAGCAGGGACTTGACAGGGGCTGGGGCCAACGTCCTGACTTTC	CASRDLTGAGANVLTF	TRBV4-3	TRBJ2-6	TRBD1
TGTGCCAGCAACGGGAGGGCAGGCACAGATACGCAGTATTTT	CASNGRAGTDTQYF	TRBV9	TRBJ2-3	TRBD2
TGCGCCAGCAGTGAGTCAGGGACAGGGGGTCGTTACGAGCAGTACTTC	CASSESGTGGRYEQYF	TRBV10-2	TRBJ2-7	TRBD1
TGCGCCAGCAGCCAAGATTGGCGTCCTCTTGGAGCCTACGAGCAGTACTTC	CASSQDWRPLGAYEQYF	TRBV4-1	TRBJ2-7	-
TGCGCCCGCAGCTTGGACGGCCAGACAGGGGTCTATGGCTACACCTTC	CARSLDGQTGVYGYTF	TRBV5-1	TRBJ1-2	TRBD1
TGTGCCAGCAGCCGACAGGGGGCTATTCAGCCCCAGCATTTT	CASSRQGAIQPQHF	TRBV7-9	TRBJ1-5	TRBD1
TGTGCCAGCAGCCTCCCAGGGGCGCCTCTCGAGCAGTACTTC	CASSLPGAPLEQYF	TRBV11-2	TRBJ2-7	-
TGCGCCAGCAGCCTGGGACAGTCTAGTTCACCCCTCCACTTT	CASSLGQSSSPLHF	TRBV5-1	TRBJ1-6	TRBD1
TGTGCCAGCAGCTTGGACAGCTTCTCTGGAAACACCATATATTTT	CASSLDSFSGNTIYF	TRBV5-4	TRBJ1-3	-
TGTGCCATCATGGACTCGACTCACACAGATACGCAGTATTTT	CAIMDSTHTDTQYF	TRBV10-3	TRBJ2-3	-
TGTGCCAGCAGCTTGGTCGGGTCCCACAATGAGCAGTTCTTC	CASSLVGSHNEQFF	TRBV5-6	TRBJ2-1	-